One and the same sample provided the 31 T cell receptor beta chains below, sequenced in a study of molecular identifiers for immune sequencing clone quantification. MiXCR was run by TCRdb on the PCR reads, yielding one entry per CDR3 protein. Among under 800,000 distinct CDR3 sequences listed, about 25% were seen once. The sample taken for sequencing was naive CD8+ T cells from blood, with Jurkat cell RNA spiked in. Stated subset: FACS-sorted CD8+CD4-CCR7+CD45RA+ naive T cells. The receptors here all came from a human donor in good health. Some libraries in this study had Jurkat cell RNA spiked in.

This clonotype was found many times. This chain uses TRBV6-1 with TRBJ2-2; D is perhaps TRBD1 (5 bases). CDR1 and CDR2 (germline): MNHNS, SASEGT. The CDR3 length is 13 residues. V shed 10 bases and J shed 3 bases, with 12 bases lying between them. The CDR3 DNA sequence: TGTGCCACCTCCCGACAGTACACCGGGGAGCTGTTTTTT. Translated, it gives CATSRQYTGELFF.

This clonotype was detected many times. CDR3 in DNA: TGTGCCAGCAGTTTATTTGCGGGGGTTCAGCCCCAGCATTTT. The encoded protein is CASSLFAGVQPQHF. This rearrangement joins TRBV12-3 or TRBV12-4 to TRBJ1-5; D is possibly TRBD1 (5 bases). V shed 2 bases and J shed 6 bases, with 11 bases lying between them. The CDR3 loop spans 14 amino acids.

The rearrangement uses TRBV7-6 and TRBJ2-7; TRBD2 might be the D (6 bases). Looked up from germline, CDR1 is SGHVS and CDR2 is FNYEAQ. The CDR3 consists of 18 residues. Trimming cost V 1 base and J 3 bases, with 22 bases left between them. The CDR3 protein is CASSLGGGIPTRFYEQYF. The CDR3 DNA follows: TGTGCCAGCAGCTTAGGCGGCGGGATACCTACGCGCTTCTACGAGCAGTACTTC. Filled out from reference TRBV7-6 and TRBJ2-7, the complete variable domain reads GAGVSQSPRYKVTKRGQDVALRCDPISGHVSLYWYRQALGQGPEFLTYFNYEAQQDKSGLPNDRFSAERPEGSISTLTIQRTEQRDSAMYRCASSLGGGIPTRFYEQYFGPGTRLTVT.

Of note for this clonotype: This may be a read error: a much more frequent sequence differs by one nucleotide. The chain carries TRBV4-1 and TRBJ2-2; the D is unclear. This CDR3 spans 16 amino acids. CDR1 is MGHRA and CDR2 is YSYEKL in the germline V gene. The CDR3 coding sequence is TGCGTCAGCAGTCAAGACCAAGGTTGGGACACCGGGGAGCTGTTTTTT. It yields the protein CVSSQDQGWDTGELFF.

The table lists this clonotype with many counts. The genes are TRBV5-4 and TRBJ1-1, with D perhaps TRBD1 (6 bases). CDR1 and CDR2 from the germline V gene are SGHNT and YYREEE (reference sequence). The V end was cut by 3 bases, the J end by 5 bases, with 11 bases between. The CDR3 totals 13 residues. The CDR3 region is CASSSSGETEAFF. In DNA form, the CDR3 reads TGTGCCAGCAGCTCCTCAGGGGAGACTGAAGCTTTCTTT.

To note about this clonotype: A much larger clonotype is one base distant, so this may be a read error. The chain employs TRBV5-3 and TRBJ1-1, with 7 positions matching TRBD1. TRBV5-3 is flagged as an ORF with uncertain function. The CDR3 extends over 17 amino acids. The CDR3 sequence is CASSFTGVPSMNTEAFF. CDR3 sequence (DNA): TGTGCCAGCAGCTTTACAGGGGTTCCTTCCATGAACACTGAAGCTTTCTTT.

This clonotype was picked up many times. V usage is TRBV5-1 and J usage is TRBJ2-7; no definite D call. CDR3 length: 13 amino acids. Germline V gene lookup returns CDR1 SGHRS and CDR2 YFSETQ. With 4 bases removed from V and 1 base from J, the gap between germline ends came to 9 bases. CDR3 loop: CASSPDPSYEQYF. The CDR3 nucleotides read TGCGCCAGCAGCCCGGACCCGTCCTACGAGCAGTACTTC.

This chain connects TRBV3-1 to TRBJ2-2, with TRBD2 matching 8 bases. Germline CDR1 reads LGHDT; CDR2 reads YNNKEL (reference sequence). After removal of 3 bases from V and 1 base from J, the junction contained 1 base not matched to a gene. There are 15 residues in the CDR3. The CDR3 region is CASSQLAGNTGELFF. The DNA for the CDR3 is TGTGCCAGCAGCCAGCTAGCGGGGAACACCGGGGAGCTGTTTTTT.

This clonotype has a handful of counts. The CDR3 bases are TGTGCCAGCAGCCAAGTCCAGGGGAATGAGCAGTTCTTC. Translation: CASSQVQGNEQFF. The chain combines TRBV3-1 with TRBJ2-1, with D possibly being TRBD1 (6 bases). Trimming shortened V by 1 base and J by 7 bases, and 8 bases separated the two germline ends. This CDR3 has 13 residues. Germline V gene sequence: CDR1 LGHDT, CDR2 YNNKEL (reference sequence).

There are many counts of this clonotype. The chain is built from TRBV7-9 and TRBJ1-5, with D uncertain. V gave up 1 base and J gave up 7 bases, with 17 bases separating them. This CDR3 contains 16 residues. Germline V CDR1 and CDR2: SEHNR, FQNEAQ (reference sequence). CDR3: CASSLGQAPGRQPQHF. The DNA for the CDR3 is TGTGCCAGCAGCTTAGGCCAAGCCCCGGGGAGACAGCCCCAGCATTTT.

The chain has TRBV7-8 and TRBJ2-1; D is ambiguous. Germline V gene lookup returns CDR1 SGHVS and CDR2 FQNEAQ. Trimming took off 5 bases at V and 0 bases at J, with 8 bases between the two ends. This CDR3 has 14 residues. Written as DNA, the CDR3 is TGTGCCAGCAGCCTCGAGGTCTCCTACAATGAGCAGTTCTTC. Translated, it gives CASSLEVSYNEQFF.

This chain connects TRBV12-3 or TRBV12-4 to TRBJ1-5; D uncertain. The CDR3 contains 16 residues. The V gene lost 2 bases and the J gene lost 4 bases, with 15 bases spanning the gap. CDR3 sequence: CASSLSPMAGNQPQHF. DNA for the CDR3: TGTGCCAGCAGTTTATCACCTATGGCTGGAAATCAGCCCCAGCATTTT.

The table lists this clonotype with many counts. V gene TRBV21-1 combines with J gene TRBJ2-3; TRBD2, the D gene given by the table, was not confirmed from the DNA. TRBV21-1 is a known pseudogene. The CDR3 contains 17 residues. This chain's CDR3 is CASSKGDSGARRDTQYF. CDR3 coding DNA: TGTGCCAGCAGCAAAGGTGATAGCGGGGCACGTAGAGATACGCAGTATTTT.

There are a few counts of this clonotype. A single base separates this from a much larger clone, so it may be a read error. The CDR3 DNA is TGCGCCAGCAGCTTGGCCGGGACTAGTATAACCGGGCAGTACTTC. Translation: CASSLAGTSITGQYF. The chain uses TRBV5-1 and TRBJ2-7; 8 bases align to TRBD2. Germline CDR1 and CDR2: SGHRS and YFSETQ. Germline trimming cut 0 bases from V and 9 bases from J; bases unmatched to any gene: 11. The CDR3 totals 15 residues.

The rearrangement links TRBV12-3 or TRBV12-4 to TRBJ1-1; the D gene is possibly TRBD1 (5 bases). CDR3 length: 13 residues. V gave up 7 bases and J gave up 6 bases, with 15 bases separating them. The CDR3 DNA reads as TGTGCCAGCACCGTCGGGGGAAGTGCTGAAGCTTTCTTT. Encoded protein: CASTVGGSAEAFF.

This clonotype was picked up one time. This may stem from a read error, because a much larger clone lies one nucleotide away. The chain joins TRBV25-1 to TRBJ1-2; D gene uncertain. Germline lookup yields CDR1 MGHDK and CDR2 SYGVNS. The length of the CDR3 is 12 residues. For the CDR3, the DNA is TGTGCCAGCAGTCTGGGAGACTATAGCTACACCTTC. This codes for CASSLGDYSYTF.

On this clonotype itself: Since a much larger clone is just one base distant, this may be a read error. The genes are TRBV5-1 and TRBJ1-1, with 9 bases that match TRBD1. Germline CDR1 reads SGHRS; CDR2 reads YFSETQ. The CDR3 spans 16 residues. The CDR3 DNA reads TGCGCCAGCAGCTTTGGGACAGGGACCCCGAACCCTGAAGCTTTCTTT. This encodes CASSFGTGTPNPEAFF.

Notes on this clonotype: An end of the junction differs from the germline gene, which may be a read error. The rearrangement uses TRBV19 and TRBJ2-7; no clear D. CDR1 and CDR2 from the germline V gene are LNHDA and SQIVND (reference sequence). This CDR3 is built from 15 residues. The CDR3 DNA reads TGTGCCAGTAGTATAGAAGACGGAGCCCTTCTCGAGGAGTACTTC. Translation: CASSIEDGALLEEYF.

As to this clonotype: At one end, the junction sequence differs from germline, possibly due to a read error. This rearrangement joins TRBV7-9 to TRBJ1-4, with D unresolved. This CDR3 has 15 residues. CDR1 and CDR2 (germline): SEHNR, FQNEAQ (reference sequence). The CDR3 region has the DNA TGTGCCAGCAGCCGTTCCAAAACAACTAATGAAAAACTGGTTTTT. This gives the protein CASSRSKTTNEKLVF.

This sequence joins TRBV5-8 and TRBJ2-7; weak D call: TRBD1 (5 bases). This CDR3 comprises 21 residues. CDR1 and CDR2 from the germline V gene are SGHTS and YDEGEE. V was pared by 6 bases and J by 3 bases, with 37 bases between. CDR3 loop: CASTNHRTGSQFRARSYEQYF. The DNA of the CDR3 is TGTGCCAGCACTAATCACCGTACAGGCAGCCAGTTTCGCGCCCGAAGCTACGAGCAGTACTTC. Full variable domain (missing parts from reference TRBV5-8 and TRBJ2-7): EAGVTQSPTHLIKTRGQQATLRCSPISGHTSVYWYQQALGLGLQFLLWYDEGEERNRGNFPPRFSGRQFPNYSSELNVNALELEDSALYLCASTNHRTGSQFRARSYEQYFGPGTRLTVT.

The chain recombines TRBV11-2 with TRBJ2-5; no definite D call. The CDR3 has 14 residues. Germline values: CDR1 SGHAT, CDR2 FQNNGV. V was shortened by 4 bases and J by 5 bases, with 14 bases between the two germline ends. CDR3 DNA sequence: TGTGCCAGCAGCTCCACAGTGGCCCGGGAGACCCAGTACTTC. Translation: CASSSTVARETQYF.

This clonotype was observed a few times. The chain uses TRBV11-2 and TRBJ2-4; D call uncertain. Between the trimmed V and J ends, which lost 1 base and 12 bases, there was a span of 10 bases. From germline, CDR1 is SGHAT and CDR2 FQNNGV. The CDR3 has 12 amino acids. The CDR3 DNA reads as TGTGCCAGCAGCTTAGGGGCCCTAGATCAGTACTTC. Protein: CASSLGALDQYF.

V and J are TRBV12-3 or TRBV12-4 and TRBJ2-2; 11 bases map to TRBD2. Unmatched junction bases numbered 3, after V lost 5 bases and J lost 4 bases. This CDR3 has 15 residues. CDR3 coding DNA: TGTGCCAGCAGTCCGACTAGCGGGGCCACCGGGGAGCTGTTTTTT. The encoded protein is CASSPTSGATGELFF.

A note on this clonotype: This may be a read error: a much more frequent sequence differs by one nucleotide. V is TRBV4-1 and J is TRBJ2-7; 9 positions match TRBD1. The CDR3 is made up of 15 amino acids. Germline CDR1 is MGHRA and CDR2 is YSYEKL. After removal of 2 bases from V and 3 bases from J, the junction contained 5 bases not matched to a gene. The CDR3 DNA is TGCGCCAGCAGCCAAACCGGGACAGGGCACTACGAGCAGTACTTC. Amino acids: CASSQTGTGHYEQYF.

The chain recombines TRBV7-8 with TRBJ2-2; 11 nucleotides align to TRBD1. CDR3 length: 16 residues. Germline V gives CDR1 SGHVS, CDR2 FQNEAQ. V lost 4 bases and J lost 4; bases outside the gene matches: 5. DNA of the CDR3: TGTGCCAGCAGCTACCCGGGACAGGGGGGCACCGGGGAGCTGTTTTTT. This encodes CASSYPGQGGTGELFF.

The J gene is TRBJ2-7, the V gene TRBV6-2 or TRBV6-3; D is possibly TRBD2 (6 bases). Germline V gene lookup returns CDR1 MNHEY and CDR2 SVGEGT. The CDR3 sequence is 15 residues long. The V gene lost 7 bases and the J gene lost 6 bases, with 22 bases spanning the gap. The CDR3 is CASTHGGVWGVEQYF. Here the CDR3 DNA reads TGTGCCAGCACCCACGGAGGTGTTTGGGGGGTCGAGCAGTACTTC.

As concerns this clonotype: This is likely a read error, given that the CDR3 carries no conserved phenylalanine or tryptophan at its end. No DNA is shown, since the ends of the CDR3 on it are uncertain; the CDR3 is the one TCRdb lists. CDR3: CSVAPASYTL. V usage is TRBV29-1 and J usage is TRBJ1-2. The germline V gene encodes CDR1 SQVTM and CDR2 ANQGSEA. Counting both end residues, the CDR3 totals 10 amino acids.

This clonotype was seen a handful of times. The chain joins TRBV19 to TRBJ2-7; TRBD2 might be the D (6 bases). Germline V CDR1 and CDR2: LNHDA, SQIVND (reference sequence). Trimming cost V 6 bases and J 7 bases, with 13 bases left between them. The CDR3 consists of 12 residues. The CDR3 spells CASRDPGAEQYF. The CDR3 region has the DNA TGTGCCAGTAGAGATCCGGGAGCAGAGCAGTACTTC.

This clonotype has a count of ten or more. The V and J genes are TRBV20-1 and TRBJ2-3; no firm D call. The ends were cut back, 3 bases at V and 2 bases at J, with 18 bases in the middle. The CDR3 spans 16 residues. CDR1 is DFQATT and CDR2 is SNEGSKA in the germline V gene (reference sequence). CDR3 sequence: CSARDPELGYTDTQYF. The CDR3 region has the DNA TGCAGTGCTAGGGATCCGGAGCTTGGATACACAGATACGCAGTATTTT.

At least ten counts were recorded for this clonotype. This rearrangement joins TRBV28 to TRBJ1-1, with D tentatively TRBD1 (6 bases). V gave up 3 bases and J gave up 10 bases, with 15 bases separating them. Looked up from germline, CDR1 is MDHEN and CDR2 is SYDVKM. This CDR3 spans 13 amino acids. CDR3 in DNA: TGTGCCAGCAGTTTGACTGGGGGCGCTGGAGCTTTCTTT. As protein: CASSLTGGAGAFF.

The rearrangement uses TRBV6-2 or TRBV6-3 and TRBJ2-2; D is undetermined. Germline loops: CDR1 MNHEY, CDR2 SVGEGT. V was pared by 5 bases and J by 2 bases, with 18 bases between. The CDR3 is 17 residues long. CDR3 sequence: CASSALQSLGNTGELFF. The CDR3 region has the DNA TGTGCCAGCAGTGCCTTGCAAAGCCTGGGCAACACCGGGGAGCTGTTTTTT.